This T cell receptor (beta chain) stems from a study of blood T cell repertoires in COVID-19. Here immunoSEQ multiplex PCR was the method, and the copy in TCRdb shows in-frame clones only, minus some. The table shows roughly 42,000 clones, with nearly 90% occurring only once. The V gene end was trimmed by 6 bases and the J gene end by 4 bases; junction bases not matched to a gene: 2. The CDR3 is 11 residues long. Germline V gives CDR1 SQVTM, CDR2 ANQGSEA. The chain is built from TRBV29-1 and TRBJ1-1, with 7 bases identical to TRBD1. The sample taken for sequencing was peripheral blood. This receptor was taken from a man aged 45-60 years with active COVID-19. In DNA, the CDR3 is TGCAGCGTCGACAGGGTCACTGAAGCTTTCTTT. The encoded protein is CSVDRVTEAFF.